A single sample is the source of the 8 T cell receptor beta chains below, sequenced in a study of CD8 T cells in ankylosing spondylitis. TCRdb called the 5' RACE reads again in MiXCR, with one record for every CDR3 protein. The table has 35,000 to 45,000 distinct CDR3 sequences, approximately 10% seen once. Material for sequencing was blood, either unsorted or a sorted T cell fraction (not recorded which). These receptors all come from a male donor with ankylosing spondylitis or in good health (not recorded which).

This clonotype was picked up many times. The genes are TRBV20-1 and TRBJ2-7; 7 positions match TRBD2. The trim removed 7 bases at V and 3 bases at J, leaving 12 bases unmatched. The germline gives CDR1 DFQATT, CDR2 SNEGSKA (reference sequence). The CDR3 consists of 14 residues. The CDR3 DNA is TGCAGTGGTACGAGGGCTGGCGGGGGCTACGAGCAGTACTTC. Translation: CSGTRAGGGYEQYF.

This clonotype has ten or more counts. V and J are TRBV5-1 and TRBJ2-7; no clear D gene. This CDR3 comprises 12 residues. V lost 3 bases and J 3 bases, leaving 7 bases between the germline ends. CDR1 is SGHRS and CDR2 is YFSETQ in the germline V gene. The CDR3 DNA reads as TGCGCCAGCAGCTCCGTCGGCTACGAGCAGTACTTC. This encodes CASSSVGYEQYF.

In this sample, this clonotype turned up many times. CDR3 protein: CASSSHRDGNQPQHF. CDR3 nucleotide sequence: TGTGCCAGCAGTTCCCACAGGGATGGCAATCAGCCCCAGCATTTT. The chain uses TRBV12-3 or TRBV12-4 and TRBJ1-5; the D gene is possibly TRBD1 (6 bases). There are 15 residues in the CDR3. V was pared by 4 bases and J by 2 bases, with 12 bases between.

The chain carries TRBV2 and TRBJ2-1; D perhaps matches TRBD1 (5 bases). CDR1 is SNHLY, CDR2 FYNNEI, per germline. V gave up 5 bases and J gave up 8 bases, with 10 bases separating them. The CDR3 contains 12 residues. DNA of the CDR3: TGTGCCAGCAGTAACAGGATCGATGAGCAGTTCTTC. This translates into CASSNRIDEQFF.

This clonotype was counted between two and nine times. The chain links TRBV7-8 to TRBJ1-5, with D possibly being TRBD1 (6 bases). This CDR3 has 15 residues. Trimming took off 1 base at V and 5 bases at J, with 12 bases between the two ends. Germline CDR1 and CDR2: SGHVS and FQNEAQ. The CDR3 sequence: CASSLGAGGHQPQHF. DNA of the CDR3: TGTGCCAGCAGCTTAGGGGCGGGGGGGCATCAGCCCCAGCATTTT.

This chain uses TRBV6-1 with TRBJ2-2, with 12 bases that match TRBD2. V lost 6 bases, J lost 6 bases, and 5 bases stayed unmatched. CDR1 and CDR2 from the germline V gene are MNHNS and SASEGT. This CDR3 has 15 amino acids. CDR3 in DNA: TGTGCCAGCAGACGGACTAGCGGGGTCTCCGGGGAGCTGTTTTTT. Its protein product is CASRRTSGVSGELFF.

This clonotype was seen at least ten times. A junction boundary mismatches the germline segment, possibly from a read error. The CDR3 here is CASSLAPGGPLSSEQYF. CDR3 sequence (DNA): TGCGCCAGCAGTTTGGCTCCCGGGGGGCCGCTTTCCAGCGAGCAGTACTTC. The chain has TRBV5-1 and TRBJ2-7; weak D call: TRBD2 (7 bases). CDR1 and CDR2 from the germline V gene are SGHRS and YFSETQ. The CDR3 spans 17 residues.

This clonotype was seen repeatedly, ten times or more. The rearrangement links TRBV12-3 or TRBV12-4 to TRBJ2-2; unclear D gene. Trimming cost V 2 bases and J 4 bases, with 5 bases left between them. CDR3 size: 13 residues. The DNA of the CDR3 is TGTGCCAGCAGTTTATGGGGCACCGGGGAGCTGTTTTTT. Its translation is CASSLWGTGELFF.